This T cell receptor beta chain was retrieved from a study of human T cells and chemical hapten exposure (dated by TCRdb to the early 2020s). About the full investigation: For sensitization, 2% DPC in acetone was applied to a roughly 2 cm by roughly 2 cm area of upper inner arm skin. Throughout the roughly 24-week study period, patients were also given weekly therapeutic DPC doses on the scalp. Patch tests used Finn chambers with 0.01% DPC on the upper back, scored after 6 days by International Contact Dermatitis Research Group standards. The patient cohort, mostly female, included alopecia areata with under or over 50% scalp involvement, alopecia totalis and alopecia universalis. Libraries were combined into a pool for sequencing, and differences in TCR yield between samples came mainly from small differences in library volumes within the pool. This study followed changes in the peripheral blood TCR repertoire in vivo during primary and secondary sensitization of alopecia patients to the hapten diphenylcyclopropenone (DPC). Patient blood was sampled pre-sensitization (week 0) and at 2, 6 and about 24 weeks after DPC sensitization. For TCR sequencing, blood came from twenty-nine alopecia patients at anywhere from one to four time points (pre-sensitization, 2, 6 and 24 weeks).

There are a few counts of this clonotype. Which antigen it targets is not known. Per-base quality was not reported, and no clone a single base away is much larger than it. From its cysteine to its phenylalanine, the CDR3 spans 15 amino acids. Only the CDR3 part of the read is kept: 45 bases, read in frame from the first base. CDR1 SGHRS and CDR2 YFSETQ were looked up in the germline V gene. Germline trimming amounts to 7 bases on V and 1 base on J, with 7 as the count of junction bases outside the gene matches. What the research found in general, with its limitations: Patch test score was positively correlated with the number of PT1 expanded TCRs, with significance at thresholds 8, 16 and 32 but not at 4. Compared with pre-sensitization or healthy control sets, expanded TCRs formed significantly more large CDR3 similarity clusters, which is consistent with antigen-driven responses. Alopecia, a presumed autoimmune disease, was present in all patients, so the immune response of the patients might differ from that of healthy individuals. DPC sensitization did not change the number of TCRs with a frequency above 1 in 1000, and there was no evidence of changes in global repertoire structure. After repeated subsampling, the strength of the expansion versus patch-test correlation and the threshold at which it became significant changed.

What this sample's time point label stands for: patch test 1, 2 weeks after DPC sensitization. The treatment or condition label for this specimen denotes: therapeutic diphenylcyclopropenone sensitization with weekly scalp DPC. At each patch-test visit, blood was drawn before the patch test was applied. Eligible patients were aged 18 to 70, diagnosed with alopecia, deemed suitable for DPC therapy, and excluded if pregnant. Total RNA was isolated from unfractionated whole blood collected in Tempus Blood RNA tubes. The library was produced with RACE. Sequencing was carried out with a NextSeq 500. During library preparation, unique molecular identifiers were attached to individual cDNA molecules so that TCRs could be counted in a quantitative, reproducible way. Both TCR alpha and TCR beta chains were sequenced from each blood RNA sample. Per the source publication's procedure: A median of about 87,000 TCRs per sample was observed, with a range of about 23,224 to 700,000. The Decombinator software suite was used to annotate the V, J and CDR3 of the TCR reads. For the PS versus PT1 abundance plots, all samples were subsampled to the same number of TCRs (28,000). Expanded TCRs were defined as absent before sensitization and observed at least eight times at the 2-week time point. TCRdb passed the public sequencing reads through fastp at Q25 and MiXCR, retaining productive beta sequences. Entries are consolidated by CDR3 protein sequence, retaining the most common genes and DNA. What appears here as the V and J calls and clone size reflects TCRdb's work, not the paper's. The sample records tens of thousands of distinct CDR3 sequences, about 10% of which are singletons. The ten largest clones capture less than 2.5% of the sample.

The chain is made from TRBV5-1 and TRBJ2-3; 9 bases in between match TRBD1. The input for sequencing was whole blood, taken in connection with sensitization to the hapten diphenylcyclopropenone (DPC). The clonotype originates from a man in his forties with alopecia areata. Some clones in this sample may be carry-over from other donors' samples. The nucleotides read TGCGCCAGCGCCCCTTGGACAGGGGGCACAGATACGCAGTATTTT. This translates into CASAPWTGGTDTQYF.